Each of the 7 T cell receptor beta chains below was sequenced from the same sample in a study of shared clonotypes between healthy human individuals. Naive CD8 cells were CD45RO-negative, positively selected for CCR7, excluding terminally differentiated effector memory CD45RA+ cells. Only in-frame clones appear in the TCRdb table, and some are missing; sequencing was by immunoSEQ multiplex PCR. The sample records hundreds of thousands of clones, around 96% being singletons. Sequencing was performed on naive CD8+ T cells sorted from blood. The origin of the receptors is a woman aged 25 to 39 in good health.

The gene calls are TRBV9 and TRBJ2-1; 7 nucleotides agree with TRBD2. The CDR3 covers 15 residues. The V gene end was trimmed by 5 bases and the J gene end by 4 bases; junction bases not matched to a gene: 9. CDR1 is SGDLS and CDR2 is YYNGEE in the germline V gene. The DNA for the CDR3 is TGTGCCAGCAGTGATCGGGAGGACCGTTACAATGAGCAGTTCTTC. It encodes CASSDREDRYNEQFF.

This chain uses TRBV27 with TRBJ2-7, with D possibly being TRBD1 (6 bases). Trimming pared 3 bases from V and 4 bases from J, leaving 10 bases between. The CDR3 spans 13 residues. Germline V gene lookup returns CDR1 MNHEY and CDR2 SMNVEV (reference sequence). The CDR3 DNA follows: TGTGCCAGCAGTTTGAAACAGGGATACGAGCAGTACTTC. Translated, it gives CASSLKQGYEQYF.

V is TRBV11-2 and J is TRBJ2-1, with D possibly TRBD2 on 6 matching bases. The CDR3 consists of 15 residues. The V end was cut by 3 bases, the J end by 7 bases, with 16 bases between. The germline gives CDR1 SGHAT, CDR2 FQNNGV. This CDR3 is CASSFSRGLWNEQFF. Here the CDR3 DNA reads TGTGCCAGCAGCTTTAGTCGGGGACTTTGGAATGAGCAGTTCTTC.

J is TRBJ2-7 and V is TRBV15; 12 nucleotides agree with TRBD2. CDR3 size: 14 residues. Germline V gene sequence: CDR1 LNHNV, CDR2 YYDKDF (reference sequence). V lost 3 bases, J lost 4 bases, and 1 base stayed unmatched. The CDR3 spells CATSRTSGSYEQYF. CDR3 in DNA: TGTGCCACCAGCAGGACTAGCGGGAGTTACGAGCAGTACTTC.

The V call is TRBV5-1, the J call TRBJ1-1; D gene uncertain. Trimming took off 4 bases at V and 1 base at J, with 14 bases between the two ends. Germline CDR1 SGHRS, CDR2 YFSETQ. The CDR3 is made up of 15 amino acids. In nucleotides, the CDR3 is TGCGCCAGCAGCCCCGTCCCTCGGGAGAACACTGAAGCTTTCTTT. This encodes CASSPVPRENTEAFF.

The chain carries TRBV29-1 and TRBJ1-2; 8 bases fit TRBD1. This CDR3 region has 12 residues. V lost 7 bases to trimming and J lost 7 bases; unmatched junction nucleotides: 8. The germline CDR1 and CDR2 sequences are SQVTM and ANQGSEA. CDR3 in DNA: TGCAGCGCTACGACAGGGGTGGGTGGCTACACCTTC. Its translation is CSATTGVGGYTF.

The rearrangement joins TRBV25-1 to TRBJ2-5; 7 nucleotides align to TRBD1. CDR1 and CDR2 (germline): MGHDK, SYGVNS. This CDR3 spans 17 amino acids. With 3 bases clipped from V and 5 bases from J, the junction kept 15 bases outside the gene matches. CDR3 region: CASSEGTATLMGETQYF. The DNA of the CDR3 is TGTGCCAGCAGTGAGGGGACAGCCACCCTCATGGGGGAGACCCAGTACTTC.